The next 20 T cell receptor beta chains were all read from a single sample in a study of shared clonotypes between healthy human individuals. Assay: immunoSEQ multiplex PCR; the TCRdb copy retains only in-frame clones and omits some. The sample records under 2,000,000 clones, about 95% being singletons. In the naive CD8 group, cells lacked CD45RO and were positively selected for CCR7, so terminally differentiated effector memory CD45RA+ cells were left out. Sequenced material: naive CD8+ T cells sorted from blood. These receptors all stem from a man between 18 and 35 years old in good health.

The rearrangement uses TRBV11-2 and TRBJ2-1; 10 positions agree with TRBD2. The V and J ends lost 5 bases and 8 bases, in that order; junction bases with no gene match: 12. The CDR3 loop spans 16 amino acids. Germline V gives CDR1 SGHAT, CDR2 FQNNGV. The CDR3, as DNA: TGTGCCAGCAGCCAAACAGGGACTAGCGTATTCCATGAGCAGTTCTTC. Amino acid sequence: CASSQTGTSVFHEQFF.

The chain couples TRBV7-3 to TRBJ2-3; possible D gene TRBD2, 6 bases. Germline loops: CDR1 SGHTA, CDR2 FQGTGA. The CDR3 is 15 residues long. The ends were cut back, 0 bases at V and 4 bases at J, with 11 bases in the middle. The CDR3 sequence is CASSLTLAEPDTQYF. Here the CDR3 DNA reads TGTGCCAGCAGCTTAACCTTAGCGGAACCAGATACGCAGTATTTT.

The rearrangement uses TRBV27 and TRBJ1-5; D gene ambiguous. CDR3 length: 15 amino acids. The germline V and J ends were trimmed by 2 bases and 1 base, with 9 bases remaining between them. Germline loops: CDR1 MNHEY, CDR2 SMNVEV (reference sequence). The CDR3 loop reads CASSLRGASNQPQHF. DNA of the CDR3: TGTGCCAGCAGTTTACGGGGAGCGAGCAATCAGCCCCAGCATTTT.

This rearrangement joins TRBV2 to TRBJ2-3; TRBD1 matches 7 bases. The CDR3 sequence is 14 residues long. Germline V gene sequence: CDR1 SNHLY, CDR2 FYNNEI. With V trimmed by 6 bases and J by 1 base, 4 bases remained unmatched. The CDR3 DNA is TGTGCCAGCAGGCCTGGACAGGGCACAGATACGCAGTATTTT. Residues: CASRPGQGTDTQYF.

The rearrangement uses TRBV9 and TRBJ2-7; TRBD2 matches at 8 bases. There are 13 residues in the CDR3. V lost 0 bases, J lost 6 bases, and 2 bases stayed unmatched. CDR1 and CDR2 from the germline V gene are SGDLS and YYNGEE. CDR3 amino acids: CASSVVAGGEQYF. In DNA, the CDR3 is TGTGCCAGCAGCGTAGTGGCGGGGGGCGAGCAGTACTTC.

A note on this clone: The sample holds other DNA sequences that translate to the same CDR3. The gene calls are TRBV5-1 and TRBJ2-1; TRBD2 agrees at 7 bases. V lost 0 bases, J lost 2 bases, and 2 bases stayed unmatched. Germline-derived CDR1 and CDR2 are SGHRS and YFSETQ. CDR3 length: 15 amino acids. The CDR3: CASSLGAGAYNEQFF. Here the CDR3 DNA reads TGCGCCAGCAGCTTGGGGGCGGGGGCCTACAATGAGCAGTTCTTC.

The CDR3 sequence is CASSEGYGYEQYF. CDR3 DNA: TGCGCCAGCAGTGAGGGCTATGGCTACGAGCAGTACTTC. The genes are TRBV10-2 and TRBJ2-7; no clear D gene. Germline lookup yields CDR1 WSHSY and CDR2 SAAADI. Between the trimmed V and J ends, which lost 2 bases and 3 bases, there was a span of 8 bases. The CDR3 is 13 amino acids.

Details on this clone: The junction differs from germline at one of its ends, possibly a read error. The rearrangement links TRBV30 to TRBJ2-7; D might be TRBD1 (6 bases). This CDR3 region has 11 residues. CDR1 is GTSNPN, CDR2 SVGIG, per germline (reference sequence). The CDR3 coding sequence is TGTGCCTGGAGTGTAGTCAGGGGCATTGGATTC. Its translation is CAWSVVRGIGF.

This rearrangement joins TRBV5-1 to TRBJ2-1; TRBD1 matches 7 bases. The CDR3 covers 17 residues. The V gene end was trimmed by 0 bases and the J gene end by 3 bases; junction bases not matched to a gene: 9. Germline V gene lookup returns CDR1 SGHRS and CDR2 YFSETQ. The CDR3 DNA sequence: TGCGCCAGCAGCTTGGAGGGTTCCAGGGGGAACTACAATGAGCAGTTCTTC. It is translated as CASSLEGSRGNYNEQFF. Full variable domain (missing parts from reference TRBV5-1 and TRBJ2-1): KAGVTQTPRYLIKTRGQQVTLSCSPISGHRSVSWYQQTPGQGLQFLFEYFSETQRNKGNFPGRFSGRQFSNSRSEMNVSTLELGDSALYLCASSLEGSRGNYNEQFFGPGTRLTVL.

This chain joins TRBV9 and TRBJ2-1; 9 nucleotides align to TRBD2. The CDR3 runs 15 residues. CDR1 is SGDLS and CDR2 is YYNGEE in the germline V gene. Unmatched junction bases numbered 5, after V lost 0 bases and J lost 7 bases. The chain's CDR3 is CASSVVAGVGNEQFF. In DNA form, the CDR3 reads TGTGCCAGCAGCGTAGTAGCGGGAGTAGGGAATGAGCAGTTCTTC. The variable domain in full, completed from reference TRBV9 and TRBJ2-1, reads DSGVTQTPKHLITATGQRVTLRCSPRSGDLSVYWYQQSLDQGLQFLIQYYNGEERAKGNILERFSAQQFPDLHSELNLSSLELGDSALYFCASSVVAGVGNEQFFGPGTRLTVL.

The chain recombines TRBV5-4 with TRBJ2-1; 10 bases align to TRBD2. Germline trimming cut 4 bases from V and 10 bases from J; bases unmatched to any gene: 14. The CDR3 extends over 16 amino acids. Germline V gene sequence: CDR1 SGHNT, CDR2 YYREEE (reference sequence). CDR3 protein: CASSPPGLAGEGEQFF. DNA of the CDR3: TGTGCCAGCAGCCCGCCGGGCCTAGCGGGAGAAGGGGAGCAGTTCTTC.

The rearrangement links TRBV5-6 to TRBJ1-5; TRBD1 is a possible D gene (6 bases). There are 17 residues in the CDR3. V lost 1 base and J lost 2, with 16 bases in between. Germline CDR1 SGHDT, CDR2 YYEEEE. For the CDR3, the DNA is TGTGCCAGCAGCTTGTTCGAAGGGGGTTTAGGCAATCAGCCCCAGCATTTT. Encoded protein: CASSLFEGGLGNQPQHF. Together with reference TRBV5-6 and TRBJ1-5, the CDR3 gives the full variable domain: DAGVTQSPTHLIKTRGQQVTLRCSPKSGHDTVSWYQQALGQGPQFIFQYYEEEERQRGNFPDRFSGHQFPNYSSELNVNALLLGDSALYLCASSLFEGGLGNQPQHFGDGTRLSIL.

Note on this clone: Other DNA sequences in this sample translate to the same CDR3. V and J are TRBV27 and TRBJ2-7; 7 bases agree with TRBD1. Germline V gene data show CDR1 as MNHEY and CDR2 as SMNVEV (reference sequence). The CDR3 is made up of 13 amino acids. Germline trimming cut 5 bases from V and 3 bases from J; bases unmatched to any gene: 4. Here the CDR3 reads CASSPRQGYEQYF. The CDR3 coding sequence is TGTGCCAGCAGTCCCAGACAGGGCTACGAGCAGTACTTC.

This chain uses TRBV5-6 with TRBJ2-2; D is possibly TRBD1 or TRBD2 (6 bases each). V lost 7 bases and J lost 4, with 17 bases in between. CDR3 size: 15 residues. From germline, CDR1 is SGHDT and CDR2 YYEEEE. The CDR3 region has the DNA TGTGCCAGCCGGCACAGGGAGGCGGGCACCGGGGAGCTGTTTTTT. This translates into CASRHREAGTGELFF.

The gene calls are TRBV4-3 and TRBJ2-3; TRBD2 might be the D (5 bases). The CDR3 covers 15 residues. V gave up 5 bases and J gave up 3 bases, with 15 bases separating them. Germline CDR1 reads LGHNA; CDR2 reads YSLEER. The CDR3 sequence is CASSNAVGETDTQYF. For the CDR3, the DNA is TGCGCCAGCAGCAACGCGGTGGGAGAGACAGATACGCAGTATTTT.

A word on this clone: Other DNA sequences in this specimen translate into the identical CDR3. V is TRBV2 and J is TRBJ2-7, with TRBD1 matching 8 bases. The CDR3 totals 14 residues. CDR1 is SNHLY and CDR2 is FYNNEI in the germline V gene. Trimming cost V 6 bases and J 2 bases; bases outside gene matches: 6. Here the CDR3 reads CASSLGQGAYEQYF. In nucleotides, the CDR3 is TGTGCCAGCAGCTTAGGACAGGGCGCCTACGAGCAGTACTTC.

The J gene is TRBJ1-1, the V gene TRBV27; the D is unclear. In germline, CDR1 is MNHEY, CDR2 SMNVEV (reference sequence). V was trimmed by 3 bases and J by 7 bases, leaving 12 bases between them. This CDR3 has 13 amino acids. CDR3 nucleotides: TGTGCCAGCAGTTTCGGGCTTGGGCTTGAAGCTTTCTTT. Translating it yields CASSFGLGLEAFF.

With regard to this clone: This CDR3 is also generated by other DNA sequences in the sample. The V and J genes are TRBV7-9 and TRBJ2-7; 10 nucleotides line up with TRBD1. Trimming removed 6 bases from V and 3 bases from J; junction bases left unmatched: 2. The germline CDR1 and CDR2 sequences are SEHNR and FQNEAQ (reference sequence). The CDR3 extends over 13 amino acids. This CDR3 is CASSGQGVYEQYF. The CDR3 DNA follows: TGTGCCAGCAGTGGACAGGGGGTCTACGAGCAGTACTTC.

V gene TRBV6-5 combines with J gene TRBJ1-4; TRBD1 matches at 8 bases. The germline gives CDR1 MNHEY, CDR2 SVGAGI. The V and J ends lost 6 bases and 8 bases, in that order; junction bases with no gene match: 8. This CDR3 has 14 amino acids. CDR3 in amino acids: CASSGQGSQEKLFF. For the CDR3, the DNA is TGTGCCAGCAGCGGACAGGGATCGCAAGAAAAACTGTTTTTT.

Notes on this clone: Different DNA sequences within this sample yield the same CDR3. The DNA of the CDR3 is TGTGCCAGCAGCCCAGGGGGGAACACTGAAGCTTTCTTT. Translation gives CASSPGGNTEAFF. V and J are TRBV7-9 and TRBJ1-1; 7 nucleotides match TRBD1. V shed 5 bases, J shed 1 base, and the junction held 1 base outside the gene matches. CDR1 is SEHNR, CDR2 FQNEAQ, per germline (reference sequence). CDR3 length: 13 amino acids.